The 20 T cell receptor beta chains below were found in one sample sequenced in a study of cytomegalovirus exposure and HLA in healthy donors. With 60 Vbeta and 13 Jbeta primers, the PCR was carried out. Using immunoSEQ multiplex PCR, the repertoire was profiled, and TCRdb retains in-frame clones only, with some absent. The profile shows over 100,000 clones, over 65% of them singletons. The source material was PBMCs. The receptors originated from a woman aged 25 to 39 in good health and CMV-seronegative.

This clone was recorded once. The chain couples TRBV5-1 to TRBJ1-2; D not resolved. The CDR3 loop spans 13 amino acids. Germline V gene data show CDR1 as SGHRS and CDR2 as YFSETQ. V was trimmed by 3 bases and J by 6 bases, leaving 12 bases between them. The CDR3 nucleotides are TGCGCCAGCAGCTGGGAGTCTATTGATGGCTACACCTTC. Translation gives CASSWESIDGYTF.

This clone has just a few counts. The V gene is TRBV18, the J gene TRBJ1-1, with TRBD1 matching over 9 bases. V shed 4 bases, J shed 6 bases, and the junction held 12 bases outside the gene matches. Germline lookup yields CDR1 KGHSH and CDR2 LQKENI. The CDR3 covers 16 residues. This CDR3 reads CASSLGTGPATSEAFF. The CDR3 region has the DNA TGTGCCAGCTCACTGGGGACAGGGCCCGCTACCTCTGAAGCTTTCTTT.

The rearrangement uses TRBV11-3 and TRBJ2-3; D is ambiguous. There are 15 residues in the CDR3. Deletions cut 1 base from V and 0 bases from J, with 8 bases between. Germline V CDR1 and CDR2: SGHNT, YENEEA. CDR3 bases: TGTGCCAGCAGCTTAGCAGCGATTAGCACAGATACGCAGTATTTT. This translates into CASSLAAISTDTQYF.

This chain uses TRBV4-1 with TRBJ2-7; maybe TRBD1 (5 bases). Trimming took off 5 bases at V and 2 bases at J, with 25 bases between the two ends. Germline CDR1 and CDR2: MGHRA and YSYEKL. This CDR3 region has 18 residues. Here the CDR3 reads CASSETQGLAGLTYEQYF. The CDR3, as DNA: TGCGCCAGCAGCGAAACTCAAGGGCTTGCAGGGTTGACCTACGAGCAGTACTTC.

The chain links TRBV11-3 to TRBJ2-6; possible D gene TRBD1, 6 bases. The CDR3 runs to 15 residues. V lost 3 bases and J 4 bases, leaving 10 bases between the germline ends. Germline V gene lookup returns CDR1 SGHNT and CDR2 YENEEA. The CDR3 DNA follows: TGTGCCAGCAGCTTGGGACAACCCGGGGCCAACGTCCTGACTTTC. As protein: CASSLGQPGANVLTF.

The CDR3 DNA reads as TGTGCCAGTAGTATGGAAGGTCGTGTGGCTGGGAGACCCCAGTACTTC. Protein: CASSMEGRVAGRPQYF. The V and J genes are TRBV19 and TRBJ2-5, with D possibly matching TRBD2 (5 bases). The CDR3 consists of 16 residues. V was shortened by 3 bases and J by 9 bases, with 23 bases between the two germline ends. The germline V gene has CDR1 LNHDA and CDR2 SQIVND (reference sequence).

This clone is labeled medium-sized (0.01 to 0.1%). This chain uses TRBV4-3 with TRBJ1-1, with a tentative D call TRBD1 (6 bases). Germline CDR1 LGHNA, CDR2 YSLEER. The V end was cut by 3 bases, the J end by 0 bases, with 11 bases between. The CDR3 contains 15 residues. The CDR3 loop is CASSQSRTVNTEAFF. The CDR3, as DNA: TGCGCCAGCAGCCAGAGTCGGACAGTGAACACTGAAGCTTTCTTT.

The chain couples TRBV9 to TRBJ2-7; 8 positions match TRBD1. The V and J ends lost 3 bases and 4 bases, in that order; junction bases with no gene match: 15. This CDR3 spans 17 amino acids. The germline CDR1 and CDR2 sequences are SGDLS and YYNGEE. The CDR3: CASSARQGPDPRYEQYF. The DNA for the CDR3 is TGTGCCAGCAGCGCCCGACAGGGGCCCGACCCCCGTTACGAGCAGTACTTC.

This chain links TRBV29-1 with TRBJ2-5, with a tentative D call TRBD2 (5 bases). The end of the DNA fits TRBJ2-7 better, so the J call may be wrong. CDR3 size: 11 residues. Germline CDR1 is SQVTM and CDR2 is ANQGSEA. CDR3 loop: CSAIGLYEQYF. CDR3 bases: TGCAGCGCCATCGGACTCTACGAGCAGTACTTC.

J is TRBJ2-3 and V is TRBV5-1, with 7 bases aligning to TRBD1. The CDR3 contains 15 residues. Germline V lookup: CDR1 SGHRS, CDR2 YFSETQ. V lost 0 bases to trimming and J lost 9 bases; unmatched junction nucleotides: 10. The CDR3 nucleotides read TGCGCCAGCAGCTTGGATGGCGACAGGGTCAGGACGCAGTATTTT. Protein sequence: CASSLDGDRVRTQYF.

The CDR3 DNA reads as TGTGCCTGGAACCCCCCTAACTCTGGAAACACCATATATTTT. It is translated as CAWNPPNSGNTIYF. This chain connects TRBV30 to TRBJ1-3; D unclear. Germline V gives CDR1 GTSNPN, CDR2 SVGIG (reference sequence). V lost 4 bases and J 0 bases, leaving 10 bases between the germline ends. This CDR3 has 14 residues. Based on the CDR3 plus reference TRBV30 and TRBJ1-3, the full variable domain is SQTIHQWPATLVQPVGSPLSLECTVEGTSNPNLYWYRQAAGRGLQLLFYSVGIGQISSEVPQNLSASRPQDRQFILSSKKLLLSDSGFYLCAWNPPNSGNTIYFGEGSWLTVV.

CDR3 nucleotides: TGTGCCAGCAGCTTCAGATCGACTAACTATGGCTACACCTTC. Amino acids: CASSFRSTNYGYTF. This sequence joins TRBV11-1 and TRBJ1-2; D is undetermined. Germline V lookup: CDR1 SGHAT, CDR2 FQDESV (reference sequence). The CDR3 has 14 residues. V shed 3 bases and J shed 0 bases, with 8 bases lying between them. The complete variable domain, with remaining parts taken from reference TRBV11-1 and TRBJ1-2, reads EAEVAQSPRYKITEKSQAVAFWCDPISGHATLYWYRQILGQGPELLVQFQDESVVDDSQLPKDRFSAERLKGVDSTLKIQPAELGDSAMYLCASSFRSTNYGYTFGSGTRLTVV.

This rearrangement joins TRBV28 to TRBJ2-3; 7 bases map to TRBD1. Per the germline V gene, CDR1 is MDHEN and CDR2 is SYDVKM. This CDR3 spans 16 amino acids. V dropped 7 bases and J dropped 2; count of bases not matched to a gene: 12. For the CDR3, the DNA is TGTGCCAGCACCTCTTCCGGGACAGATCACACAGATACGCAGTATTTT. It translates to CASTSSGTDHTDTQYF.

The chain uses TRBV18 and TRBJ1-2; TRBD1 agrees at 7 bases. Trimming cost V 6 bases and J 5 bases; bases outside gene matches: 6. Germline-derived CDR1 and CDR2 are KGHSH and LQKENI. The CDR3 loop spans 13 amino acids. In DNA form, the CDR3 reads TGTGCCAGCTCTCTCGACAGGGCTTATGGCTACACCTTC. It encodes CASSLDRAYGYTF.

V usage is TRBV6-5 and J usage is TRBJ1-5; unclear D gene. The length of the CDR3 is 15 residues. Germline V gives CDR1 MNHEY, CDR2 SVGAGI. The germline V and J ends were trimmed by 6 bases and 0 bases, with 12 bases remaining between them. The CDR3 DNA reads as TGTGCCAGCAGGGGCACAGTAAATAGCAATCAGCCCCAGCATTTT. Translation gives CASRGTVNSNQPQHF.

This chain uses TRBV5-1 with TRBJ1-4; the match to TRBD1 covers 10 bases. Germline CDR1 is SGHRS and CDR2 is YFSETQ. Unmatched junction bases numbered 20, after V lost 4 bases and J lost 5 bases. This CDR3 region has 20 residues. The CDR3 DNA reads TGCGCCAGCAGCCCGAATGAGGGGACAGGGGATTACGCGGACAATGAAAAACTGTTTTTT. This translates into CASSPNEGTGDYADNEKLFF.

The V gene is TRBV20-1, the J gene TRBJ1-1, with 7 bases aligning to TRBD1. V shed 6 bases, J shed 5 bases, and the junction held 3 bases outside the gene matches. Germline V gene data show CDR1 as DFQATT and CDR2 as SNEGSKA (reference sequence). The CDR3 is 11 amino acids. CDR3 region: CSAPGQTEAFF. The CDR3 nucleotides are TGCAGTGCCCCGGGACAGACTGAAGCTTTCTTT.

The chain joins TRBV7-2 to TRBJ1-1; D possibly corresponds to TRBD1 (6 bases). V dropped 5 bases and J dropped 4 bases, with 11 bases sitting between them. The CDR3 has 13 residues. From germline, CDR1 is SGHTA and CDR2 FQGNSA. CDR3 sequence reads: CASSPTGSTEAFF. The CDR3 nucleotides read TGTGCCAGCAGCCCAACAGGGAGCACTGAAGCTTTCTTT. The variable domain in full, with the rest retrieved from reference TRBV7-2 and TRBJ1-1, is GAGVSQSPSNKVTEKGKDVELRCDPISGHTALYWYRQSLGQGLEFLIYFQGNSAPDKSGLPSDRFSAERTGGSVSTLTIQRTQQEDSAVYLCASSPTGSTEAFFGQGTRLTVV.

V usage is TRBV18 and J usage is TRBJ1-1; D perhaps matches TRBD1 (5 bases). Germline V lookup: CDR1 KGHSH, CDR2 LQKENI. The CDR3 length is 14 residues. The V gene lost 4 bases and the J gene lost 5 bases, with 14 bases spanning the gap. Written as DNA, the CDR3 is TGTGCCAGCTCACTGTTGCAGGGTATGACTGAAGCTTTCTTT. This codes for CASSLLQGMTEAFF. Variable domain in full (rest from reference TRBV18 and TRBJ1-1): NAGVMQNPRHLVRRRGQEARLRCSPMKGHSHVYWYRQLPEEGLKFMVYLQKENIIDESGMPKERFSAEFPKEGPSILRIQQVVRGDSAAYFCASSLLQGMTEAFFGQGTRLTVV.

This rearrangement joins TRBV4-3 to TRBJ2-5, with 10 bases aligning to TRBD2. Germline V gene lookup returns CDR1 LGHNA and CDR2 YSLEER. This CDR3 is 16 amino acids long. V lost 0 bases to trimming and J lost 4 bases; unmatched junction nucleotides: 5. The CDR3 DNA follows: TGCGCCAGCAGCCAAGAAGGAGCGGGGGGGTCAGAGACCCAGTACTTC. It encodes CASSQEGAGGSETQYF.